Below are 12 T cell receptor beta chains sequenced from a single sample in a study of cytomegalovirus exposure and HLA in healthy donors. 60 Vbeta and 13 Jbeta primers were used in PCR. Measured with immunoSEQ multiplex PCR; TCRdb has only the in-frame clones, and not every one. The table lists tens of thousands of clones, about 89% of them singletons. Input material: PBMCs. The receptors here all came from a man aged 25 to 45 in good health and CMV-seropositive.

This chain connects TRBV15 to TRBJ1-1; 9 nucleotides agree with TRBD1. The ends lost 5 bases at V and 5 bases at J; junction bases unmatched: 9. CDR1 LNHNV and CDR2 YYDKDF come from the germline V gene (reference sequence). This CDR3 is built from 15 residues. The CDR3 here is CATSEPGTGRTEAFF. DNA for the CDR3: TGTGCCACCAGCGAACCCGGGACAGGGAGGACTGAAGCTTTCTTT.

V and J are TRBV5-1 and TRBJ1-3, with 7 bases aligning to TRBD1. The trim removed 0 bases at V and 0 bases at J, leaving 3 bases unmatched. CDR1 is SGHRS, CDR2 YFSETQ, per germline. CDR3 length: 16 residues. The CDR3, as DNA: TGCGCCAGCAGCTTGGTGGGACAGTTCTCTGGAAACACCATATATTTT. Its translation is CASSLVGQFSGNTIYF.

The V and J genes are TRBV4-1 and TRBJ1-4; D is unclear. Between the trimmed V and J ends, which lost 6 bases and 8 bases, there was a span of 19 bases. Germline V CDR1 and CDR2: MGHRA, YSYEKL. This CDR3 spans 15 amino acids. This chain's CDR3 is CASSQSRGSGEKLFF. The CDR3 bases are TGCGCCAGCAGTCAGAGTAGAGGGTCCGGCGAAAAACTGTTTTTT.

The chain has TRBV6-6 and TRBJ2-1, with a tentative D call TRBD2 (5 bases). The CDR3 sequence is 15 residues long. Germline loops: CDR1 MNHNY, CDR2 SVGAGI (reference sequence). V shed 5 bases and J shed 6 bases, with 17 bases lying between them. CDR3 sequence (DNA): TGTGCCAGCAGTCGACTAAAGATATTAAGCAATGAGCAGTTCTTC. It yields the protein CASSRLKILSNEQFF.

This clone came up once. The rearrangement uses TRBV7-2 and TRBJ2-7, with D perhaps TRBD1 (6 bases). The CDR3 has 14 residues. Deletions cut 5 bases from V and 6 bases from J, with 17 bases between. CDR1 is SGHTA and CDR2 is FQGNSA in the germline V gene. CDR3 in amino acids: CASSPAIQGSEQYF. Written as DNA, the CDR3 is TGTGCCAGCAGCCCGGCAATTCAGGGGTCCGAGCAGTACTTC.

The gene calls are TRBV28 and TRBJ2-7; 7 positions agree with TRBD1. CDR3 size: 14 residues. Unmatched junction bases numbered 6, after V lost 4 bases and J lost 3 bases. Germline V CDR1 and CDR2: MDHEN, SYDVKM. This CDR3 is CASSSWDRNYEQYF. CDR3 DNA: TGTGCCAGCAGTTCCTGGGACAGAAACTACGAGCAGTACTTC.

This chain joins TRBV2 and TRBJ2-5, with 9 bases aligning to TRBD1. The V gene's germline CDR1 is SNHLY and CDR2 FYNNEI. The CDR3 has 15 residues. The ends lost 11 bases at V and 2 bases at J; junction bases unmatched: 12. The CDR3 region is CAHVVLQGAQETQYF. The CDR3 nucleotides read TGTGCCCATGTTGTCTTACAGGGGGCACAAGAGACCCAGTACTTC.

The chain is built from TRBV27 and TRBJ2-1; a possible D gene is TRBD1 (5 bases). This CDR3 is built from 15 residues. The V gene lost 0 bases and the J gene lost 4 bases, with 10 bases spanning the gap. CDR1 MNHEY and CDR2 SMNVEV come from the germline V gene (reference sequence). The CDR3 bases are TGTGCCAGCAGTTTATCCGGACACATTTACAATGAGCAGTTCTTC. The encoded protein is CASSLSGHIYNEQFF.

The chain is built from TRBV5-1 and TRBJ1-5; 10 bases map to TRBD1. CDR1 SGHRS and CDR2 YFSETQ come from the germline V gene. V lost 4 bases and J lost 0; bases outside the gene matches: 4. CDR3 length: 16 amino acids. CDR3 loop: CASSLGTGDSNQPQHF. In nucleotides, the CDR3 is TGCGCCAGCAGCCTCGGGACAGGGGATAGCAATCAGCCCCAGCATTTT.

The CDR3 spells CASSPAGGSYEQYF. The CDR3 DNA sequence: TGTGCCAGTAGTCCGGCGGGGGGGAGCTACGAGCAGTACTTC. The chain joins TRBV19 to TRBJ2-7; TRBD2 aligns across 9 bases. The CDR3 has 14 residues. V was pared by 5 bases and J by 3 bases, with 5 bases of the junction left unmatched. Germline lookup yields CDR1 LNHDA and CDR2 SQIVND (reference sequence).

V usage is TRBV25-1 and J usage is TRBJ2-1; 8 bases map to TRBD2. The CDR3 has 15 amino acids. V lost 7 bases, J lost 7 bases, and 12 bases stayed unmatched. From germline, CDR1 is MGHDK and CDR2 SYGVNS. The CDR3 nucleotides read TGTGCCAGCACCCCACCGGCGGGAGGTCTGAATGAGCAGTTCTTC. This sequence encodes CASTPPAGGLNEQFF.

This clone has only one observation. This rearrangement joins TRBV9 to TRBJ2-5, with TRBD1 matching over 9 bases. The V gene's germline CDR1 is SGDLS and CDR2 YYNGEE. The ends lost 4 bases at V and 5 bases at J; junction bases unmatched: 9. The CDR3 covers 15 residues. For the CDR3, the DNA is TGTGCCAGCAGCATACAGGGGGCCAATGTGGAGACCCAGTACTTC. This encodes CASSIQGANVETQYF. Based on the CDR3 plus reference TRBV9 and TRBJ2-5, the full variable domain is DSGVTQTPKHLITATGQRVTLRCSPRSGDLSVYWYQQSLDQGLQFLIQYYNGEERAKGNILERFSAQQFPDLHSELNLSSLELGDSALYFCASSIQGANVETQYFGPGTRLLVL.